This T cell receptor (beta chain) was identified during a study of early T cells in non-severe SARS-CoV-2 infection (dated by TCRdb to the early 2020s). With respect to the entire study: Because TCR sequencing was done on bulk RNA from unsorted whole blood, the alpha and beta chains could not be paired. The full study reports these points: VDJdb matching was skewed toward anti-spike CD8 responses and likely underestimated virus-specific expansions by missing private and CD4 specificities.

The study was a case-control design nested within a healthcare worker cohort in London, UK, with weekly nasopharyngeal swab PCR tests and blood sampling. Healthcare workers were recruited during the week of the UK lockdown, between 23 and 31 March 2020, and followed weekly for up to about 15 weeks. The receptor library was made with 5' RACE. The sequencer listed for this sample is NextSeq 500. Unique molecular identifiers were attached to individual cDNA molecules in the TCR library protocol so that sequencing error and PCR bias could be corrected. Both TCR alpha and beta chains were sequenced, and tight co-correlation was observed between alpha and beta sequence abundances in each sample. The published analysis was carried out like this. Decombinator V4 was used to annotate the V gene, J gene and CDR3 of the TCR sequences. Expanded TCRs were defined as changing significantly between any two time points under a Poisson model with p below 0.0001. TCR abundances were normalised to the total number of TCRs sequenced in each sample and reported as counts per million. MAIT TCRs were defined by TRAV1-2 paired with TRAJ12, TRAJ20 or TRAJ33, and iNKT TCRs by TRAV10 paired with TRAJ18. VDJdb, accessed 1 November 2021, was searched for CMV, EBV and SARS-CoV-2 annotated TCRs, with TCRs annotated for multiple antigens excluded. TCRdb ran its own pipeline on the public reads, namely fastp trimming at Q25 and MiXCR clone calling, and kept in-frame beta chains. Rows with one shared CDR3 protein collapse into an entry with the most common genes and DNA. These V and J calls originate from TCRdb's pipeline instead of the authors' own analysis. The sample table holds under 30,000 distinct CDR3 sequences, of which less than 7% were seen once. The biggest ten clones account for about 2.6% of the sample.

This clonotype has at least ten counts. Its antigen remains unidentified. No quality values exist for individual bases; no much larger clone is one base distant. In the germline V gene, CDR1 corresponds to MDHEN and CDR2 to SYDVKM. V is shortened by 6 bases, J by 0 bases, and the region joining them spans 13 bases. The cysteine opens and the phenylalanine closes a CDR3 of 15 amino acids. Only CDR3 DNA is held: 45 bases, read in frame from base 1. The chain is encoded by TRBV28 joined to TRBJ2-3; the D gene is possibly TRBD1 or TRBD2, with 6 bases matching each. The TCR originated in an adult who was a healthcare worker with PCR-confirmed SARS-CoV-2 infection or an uninfected control (not recorded which). Sequences were obtained from whole blood. CDR3 loop: CASSWGASSTDTQYF. The DNA is as follows: TGTGCCAGCAGCTGGGGGGCGAGTAGCACAGATACGCAGTATTTT.